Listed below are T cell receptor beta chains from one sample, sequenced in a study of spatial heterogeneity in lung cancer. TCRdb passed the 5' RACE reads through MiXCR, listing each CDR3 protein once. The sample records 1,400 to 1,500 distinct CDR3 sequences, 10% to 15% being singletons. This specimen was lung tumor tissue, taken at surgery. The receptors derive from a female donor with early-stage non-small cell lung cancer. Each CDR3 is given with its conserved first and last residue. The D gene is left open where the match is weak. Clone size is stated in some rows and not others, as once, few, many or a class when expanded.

cdr3_aa: CASSPPQAHTQYF
cdr3_nt: TGTGCCAGCAGCCCCCCGCAGGCACATACGCAGTATTTT
clone_size: medium-sized
j_call: TRBJ2-3
cdr3_length: 13
d_call: NA
v_call: TRBV6-1

cdr3_aa: CATTFFSTDTQYF
cdr3_nt: TGTGCCACCACGTTTTTTAGCACAGATACGCAGTATTTT
clone_size: many
j_call: TRBJ2-3
cdr3_length: 13
d_call: NA
v_call: TRBV28

cdr3_aa: CASSSGFRPGLAVIYNEQFF
cdr3_nt: TGTGCCAGCAGTTCAGGATTCAGGCCGGGACTAGCGGTTATCTACAATGAGCAGTTCTTC
clone_size: large
j_call: TRBJ2-1
cdr3_length: 20
d_call: TRBD2
v_call: TRBV6-2/TRBV6-3

cdr3_aa: CSAHGTSGPSDTQYF
cdr3_nt: TGCAGTGCGCATGGGACTAGCGGACCTTCGGATACGCAGTATTTT
clone_size: medium-sized
j_call: TRBJ2-3
cdr3_length: 15
d_call: TRBD2
v_call: TRBV20-1

cdr3_aa: CASSLIEVGQAQFF
cdr3_nt: TGCGCCAGCAGCCTCATTGAAGTCGGGCAGGCGCAGTTCTTC
clone_size: NA
j_call: TRBJ2-1
cdr3_length: 14
d_call: NA
v_call: TRBV4-1

cdr3_aa: CASSLRAGSRDTQYF
cdr3_nt: TGTGCCAGCAGCTTGCGGGCAGGGTCTAGAGATACGCAGTATTTT
clone_size: NA
j_call: TRBJ2-3
cdr3_length: 15
d_call: NA
v_call: TRBV5-6

cdr3_aa: CASSLQFEGGLGTGELFF
cdr3_nt: TGTGCCAGCAGCTTACAATTCGAAGGAGGGCTGGGCACCGGGGAGCTGTTTTTT
clone_size: medium-sized
j_call: TRBJ2-2
cdr3_length: 18
d_call: NA
v_call: TRBV7-2

cdr3_aa: CSAPEDFGNNEQFF
cdr3_nt: TGCAGTGCTCCGGAGGACTTTGGTAACAATGAGCAGTTCTTC
clone_size: NA
j_call: TRBJ2-1
cdr3_length: 14
d_call: NA
v_call: TRBV20-1

cdr3_aa: CASSRETGLGEAFF
cdr3_nt: TGTGCCAGCAGCCGCGAAACTGGTTTAGGTGAAGCTTTCTTT
clone_size: many
j_call: TRBJ1-1
cdr3_length: 14
d_call: NA
v_call: TRBV7-8

cdr3_aa: CASSLSGWYQPQHF
cdr3_nt: TGTGCCAGCAGCTTATCAGGGTGGTATCAGCCCCAGCATTTT
clone_size: medium-sized
j_call: TRBJ1-5
cdr3_length: 14
d_call: NA
v_call: TRBV7-8

cdr3_aa: CASSLRTSAYNEQFF
cdr3_nt: TGTGCCAGCAGCTTACGTACTAGCGCGTACAATGAGCAGTTCTTC
clone_size: hyperexpanded
j_call: TRBJ2-1
cdr3_length: 15
d_call: TRBD2
v_call: TRBV7-2

cdr3_aa: CASSRGGLAGFTDTQYF
cdr3_nt: TGTGCCAGCAGCCGAGGGGGACTAGCGGGGTTCACAGATACGCAGTATTTT
clone_size: medium-sized
j_call: TRBJ2-3
cdr3_length: 17
d_call: TRBD2
v_call: TRBV7-9

cdr3_aa: CASSPRNSGEQYF
cdr3_nt: TGTGCCAGCAGCCCCAGAAACAGTGGCGAGCAGTACTTC
clone_size: medium-sized
j_call: TRBJ2-7
cdr3_length: 13
d_call: NA
v_call: TRBV5-4

cdr3_aa: CASGAQRADTQYF
cdr3_nt: TGTGCCAGCGGGGCCCAGAGGGCAGATACGCAGTATTTT
clone_size: few
j_call: TRBJ2-3
cdr3_length: 13
d_call: NA
v_call: TRBV7-2

cdr3_aa: CASRATGFTSYEQYF
cdr3_nt: TGTGCCAGCAGAGCCACAGGGTTTACCTCCTACGAGCAGTACTTC
clone_size: NA
j_call: TRBJ2-7
cdr3_length: 15
d_call: NA
v_call: TRBV28

cdr3_aa: CATSLGTVNTGELFF
cdr3_nt: TGTGCCACCAGCCTAGGGACGGTTAACACCGGGGAGCTGTTTTTT
clone_size: NA
j_call: TRBJ2-2
cdr3_length: 15
d_call: NA
v_call: TRBV24-1

cdr3_aa: CSARAATGSSYNSPLHF
cdr3_nt: TGCAGTGCTAGAGCCGCGACCGGGAGCTCCTATAATTCACCCCTCCACTTT
clone_size: many
j_call: TRBJ1-6
cdr3_length: 17
d_call: NA
v_call: TRBV20-1

cdr3_aa: CASSSTAGSKNIQYF
cdr3_nt: TGTGCCAGCAGCTCGACAGCGGGGTCAAAAAACATTCAGTACTTC
clone_size: many
j_call: TRBJ2-4
cdr3_length: 15
d_call: TRBD2
v_call: TRBV9

cdr3_aa: CASSLGGNNQPQHF
cdr3_nt: TGTGCCAGCAGCCTAGGAGGTAACAATCAGCCCCAGCATTTT
clone_size: medium-sized
j_call: TRBJ1-5
cdr3_length: 14
d_call: NA
v_call: TRBV7-6

cdr3_aa: CASSIRADTREQYF
cdr3_nt: TGTGCCAGCAGTATCCGGGCCGATACTCGGGAGCAGTACTTC
clone_size: medium-sized
j_call: TRBJ2-7
cdr3_length: 14
d_call: NA
v_call: TRBV11-2

cdr3_aa: CASSVDWGAETQYF
cdr3_nt: TGTGCCAGCAGCGTAGATTGGGGCGCGGAGACCCAGTACTTC
clone_size: large
j_call: TRBJ2-5
cdr3_length: 14
d_call: NA
v_call: TRBV9

cdr3_aa: CASTAGPYNEQFF
cdr3_nt: TGTGCCTCCACGGCTGGCCCCTACAATGAGCAGTTCTTC
clone_size: hyperexpanded
j_call: TRBJ2-1
cdr3_length: 13
d_call: NA
v_call: TRBV6-5

cdr3_aa: CSATLAGGNTGELFF
cdr3_nt: TGCAGTGCTACACTAGCGGGGGGAAACACCGGGGAGCTGTTTTTT
clone_size: medium-sized
j_call: TRBJ2-2
cdr3_length: 15
d_call: TRBD2
v_call: TRBV20-1

cdr3_aa: CASTQGGSTGELFF
cdr3_nt: TGTGCCAGCACACAGGGGGGGAGCACCGGGGAGCTGTTTTTT
clone_size: medium-sized
j_call: TRBJ2-2
cdr3_length: 14
d_call: NA
v_call: TRBV7-2

cdr3_aa: CAWKWTGGTDTQYF
cdr3_nt: TGTGCCTGGAAGTGGACAGGGGGCACAGATACGCAGTATTTT
clone_size: medium-sized
j_call: TRBJ2-3
cdr3_length: 14
d_call: TRBD1
v_call: TRBV30

cdr3_aa: CASSLAVPTDTQYF
cdr3_nt: TGTGCCAGCAGCTTAGCGGTTCCCACAGATACGCAGTATTTT
clone_size: medium-sized
j_call: TRBJ2-3
cdr3_length: 14
d_call: NA
v_call: TRBV7-8

cdr3_aa: CASSLTGGEQYF
cdr3_nt: TGTGCCAGCAGTTTGACAGGGGGCGAGCAGTACTTC
clone_size: medium-sized
j_call: TRBJ2-7
cdr3_length: 12
d_call: TRBD1
v_call: TRBV27

cdr3_aa: CASSSGLGLAGFQETQYF
cdr3_nt: TGTGCCAGCAGCTCTGGCTTGGGGCTAGCGGGCTTTCAAGAGACCCAGTACTTC
clone_size: large
j_call: TRBJ2-5
cdr3_length: 18
d_call: TRBD2
v_call: TRBV7-2

cdr3_aa: CASSVGNIQYF
cdr3_nt: TGCGCCAGCAGTGTGGGGAACATTCAGTACTTC
clone_size: NA
j_call: TRBJ2-4
cdr3_length: 11
d_call: NA
v_call: TRBV10-2

cdr3_aa: CASNSGLAEVSNYNEQFF
cdr3_nt: TGTGCCAGCAACTCCGGCCTAGCGGAGGTTTCGAACTACAATGAGCAGTTCTTC
clone_size: NA
j_call: TRBJ2-1
cdr3_length: 18
d_call: TRBD2
v_call: TRBV7-8

cdr3_aa: CASSYSGTTNTGELFF
cdr3_nt: TGTGCCAGCAGTTACTCCGGGACAACGAACACCGGGGAGCTGTTTTTT
clone_size: large
j_call: TRBJ2-2
cdr3_length: 16
d_call: NA
v_call: TRBV6-2/TRBV6-3

cdr3_aa: CASSPPSVSDTQYF
cdr3_nt: TGTGCCAGCTCACCACCGTCCGTGTCAGATACGCAGTATTTT
clone_size: large
j_call: TRBJ2-3
cdr3_length: 14
d_call: NA
v_call: TRBV18

cdr3_aa: CASSQEASGGGFTDTQYF
cdr3_nt: TGTGCCAGCAGCCAAGAGGCTAGCGGGGGGGGGTTCACAGATACGCAGTATTTT
clone_size: medium-sized
j_call: TRBJ2-3
cdr3_length: 18
d_call: TRBD2
v_call: TRBV4-2

cdr3_aa: CASSQAGILGGYGYTF
cdr3_nt: TGCGCCAGCAGCCAAGCCGGGATCCTAGGCGGCTATGGCTACACCTTC
clone_size: large
j_call: TRBJ1-2
cdr3_length: 16
d_call: NA
v_call: TRBV4-1

cdr3_aa: CASSSQGDNQPQHF
cdr3_nt: TGTGCCAGCAGCTCACAGGGTGACAATCAGCCCCAGCATTTT
clone_size: few
j_call: TRBJ1-5
cdr3_length: 14
d_call: NA
v_call: TRBV12-3/TRBV12-4

cdr3_aa: CASSFGQSLTDTQYF
cdr3_nt: TGTGCCAGCAGTTTCGGACAGAGCCTCACAGATACGCAGTATTTT
clone_size: medium-sized
j_call: TRBJ2-3
cdr3_length: 15
d_call: NA
v_call: TRBV12-3/TRBV12-4

cdr3_aa: CASRPTRDGSANTGELFF
cdr3_nt: TGTGCCAGCAGACCAACCCGGGACGGCAGCGCGAACACCGGGGAGCTGTTTTTT
clone_size: medium-sized
j_call: TRBJ2-2
cdr3_length: 18
d_call: NA
v_call: TRBV6-6

cdr3_aa: CASSSSRWHNSPLHF
cdr3_nt: TGTGCCAGCAGTTCCTCGAGGTGGCATAATTCACCCCTCCACTTT
clone_size: large
j_call: TRBJ1-6
cdr3_length: 15
d_call: NA
v_call: TRBV6-5

cdr3_aa: CASSLLAGGAEMEQYF
cdr3_nt: TGTGCCAGCAGTTTATTAGCGGGAGGGGCCGAGATGGAGCAGTACTTC
clone_size: medium-sized
j_call: TRBJ2-7
cdr3_length: 16
d_call: TRBD2
v_call: TRBV27

cdr3_aa: CASSLRGGGEETQYF
cdr3_nt: TGTGCCAGCAGCCTGAGAGGGGGAGGGGAAGAGACCCAGTACTTC
clone_size: medium-sized
j_call: TRBJ2-5
cdr3_length: 15
d_call: NA
v_call: TRBV7-9

cdr3_aa: CASSSPQGTPNEQFF
cdr3_nt: TGTGCCAGCAGCTCCCCTCAGGGGACCCCCAATGAGCAGTTCTTC
clone_size: medium-sized
j_call: TRBJ2-1
cdr3_length: 15
d_call: NA
v_call: TRBV7-8

cdr3_aa: CASSPRRLRLAGASSPDTQYF
cdr3_nt: TGTGCCAGCAGTCCGCGGAGGCTTCGACTAGCGGGAGCCTCCTCCCCAGATACGCAGTATTTT
clone_size: medium-sized
j_call: TRBJ2-3
cdr3_length: 21
d_call: TRBD2
v_call: TRBV28

cdr3_aa: CSVALAGVSEQFF
cdr3_nt: TGCAGCGTTGCACTAGCGGGAGTGAGTGAGCAGTTCTTC
clone_size: large
j_call: TRBJ2-1
cdr3_length: 13
d_call: TRBD2
v_call: TRBV29-1

cdr3_aa: CSALGDLDGYEQYF
cdr3_nt: TGCAGTGCTCTAGGGGACCTAGACGGCTACGAGCAGTACTTC
clone_size: NA
j_call: TRBJ2-7
cdr3_length: 14
d_call: NA
v_call: TRBV20-1

cdr3_aa: CARTQGSHNSPLHF
cdr3_nt: TGTGCCCGAACACAGGGATCGCACAATTCACCCCTCCACTTT
clone_size: medium-sized
j_call: TRBJ1-6
cdr3_length: 14
d_call: NA
v_call: TRBV2

cdr3_aa: CASSESTGTTEAFF
cdr3_nt: TGCGCCAGCAGTGAGTCGACAGGGACAACTGAAGCTTTCTTT
clone_size: many
j_call: TRBJ1-1
cdr3_length: 14
d_call: TRBD1
v_call: TRBV10-1

cdr3_aa: CASSPREAFGYTF
cdr3_nt: TGTGCCAGCAGCCCCAGGGAGGCCTTTGGCTACACCTTC
clone_size: large
j_call: TRBJ1-2
cdr3_length: 13
d_call: NA
v_call: TRBV6-5

cdr3_aa: CASKHRGREAFF
cdr3_nt: TGTGCCAGCAAACACAGGGGTAGAGAAGCTTTCTTT
clone_size: large
j_call: TRBJ1-1
cdr3_length: 12
d_call: TRBD1
v_call: TRBV6-5

cdr3_aa: CASSPRRVELGHYTF
cdr3_nt: TGCGCCAGCAGCCCGCGCCGAGTCGAGTTGGGCCACTACACCTTC
clone_size: medium-sized
j_call: TRBJ1-2
cdr3_length: 15
d_call: NA
v_call: TRBV4-1

cdr3_aa: CSGAGPPPSQYF
cdr3_nt: TGCAGTGGGGCGGGTCCTCCTCCTTCGCAGTATTTT
clone_size: medium-sized
j_call: TRBJ2-3
cdr3_length: 12
d_call: NA
v_call: TRBV20-1

cdr3_aa: CASSFGRKATYEQYF
cdr3_nt: TGTGCCAGCAGTTTTGGGCGAAAAGCTACCTACGAGCAGTACTTC
clone_size: large
j_call: TRBJ2-7
cdr3_length: 15
d_call: NA
v_call: TRBV6-5

cdr3_aa: CASSLKRRAKETQYF
cdr3_nt: TGTGCCAGCAGTTTGAAGAGAAGGGCTAAAGAGACCCAGTACTTC
clone_size: medium-sized
j_call: TRBJ2-5
cdr3_length: 15
d_call: NA
v_call: TRBV28

cdr3_aa: CASSLPPGQGASGYTF
cdr3_nt: TGTGCCAGCAGTTTACCTCCGGGACAGGGGGCCTCTGGCTACACCTTC
clone_size: medium-sized
j_call: TRBJ1-2
cdr3_length: 16
d_call: TRBD1
v_call: TRBV27

cdr3_aa: CASSLDGGTETQYF
cdr3_nt: TGTGCCAGCAGCTTAGACGGCGGGACCGAGACCCAGTACTTC
clone_size: few
j_call: TRBJ2-5
cdr3_length: 14
d_call: NA
v_call: TRBV11-3

cdr3_aa: CASSSGQTQETQYF
cdr3_nt: TGTGCCAGCAGCTCCGGACAGACCCAAGAGACCCAGTACTTC
clone_size: many
j_call: TRBJ2-5
cdr3_length: 14
d_call: NA
v_call: TRBV7-8

cdr3_aa: CASSLYRWGVYNSPLHF
cdr3_nt: TGTGCCAGCAGTTTATATCGGTGGGGGGTGTATAATTCACCCCTCCACTTT
clone_size: large
j_call: TRBJ1-6
cdr3_length: 17
d_call: NA
v_call: TRBV12-3/TRBV12-4

cdr3_aa: CASSTRTSGRNTGELFF
cdr3_nt: TGCGCCAGCAGCACCCGCACTAGCGGGAGAAACACCGGGGAGCTGTTTTTT
clone_size: large
j_call: TRBJ2-2
cdr3_length: 17
d_call: TRBD2
v_call: TRBV4-3

cdr3_aa: CASSLGGGPSTNEKLFF
cdr3_nt: TGCGCCAGCAGCTTGGGAGGGGGCCCCTCAACTAATGAAAAACTGTTTTTT
clone_size: medium-sized
j_call: TRBJ1-4
cdr3_length: 17
d_call: TRBD1
v_call: TRBV5-1

cdr3_aa: CASSGTGQGASYEQYF
cdr3_nt: TGTGCCAGCAGCGGTACGGGACAGGGGGCTTCCTACGAGCAGTACTTC
clone_size: medium-sized
j_call: TRBJ2-7
cdr3_length: 16
d_call: TRBD1
v_call: TRBV7-9

cdr3_aa: CASGVGGARDTQYF
cdr3_nt: TGTGCCAGCGGTGTCGGGGGGGCCAGGGATACGCAGTATTTT
clone_size: NA
j_call: TRBJ2-3
cdr3_length: 14
d_call: TRBD2
v_call: TRBV11-2